These T cell receptor beta chains were read from a single sample in a study of T cell responses to AZD1222 COVID-19 vaccine. Clones were read by immunoSEQ multiplex PCR, and TCRdb kept only the in-frame ones, dropping some. This sample has 100,000 to 120,000 clones, with around nine tenths found just once. Sample: peripheral blood, taken 28 days after the second AZD1222 dose. These receptors came from an adult who received the AZD1222 COVID-19 vaccine. The CDR3 runs from the conserved cysteine through the conserved F or W. Fields, in order: D gene, J gene, V gene, clone size, CDR3 protein, CDR3 DNA. D genes are given only for firm matches. Only part of the rows carry a size: once, few, many, or a class if the clone is expanded.

>.|TRBJ2-2|TRBV10-3|once
CAISGAGHTGELFF
TGTGCCATCAGTGGTGCTGGGCACACCGGGGAGCTGTTTTTT
>.|TRBJ2-7|TRBV5-5|.
CASSLWGLGYEQYF
TGTGCCAGCAGCTTATGGGGGCTTGGCTACGAGCAGTACTTC
>.|TRBJ2-2|TRBV27|.
CASSSRITGELFF
TGTGCCAGCAGTAGCAGGATCACCGGGGAGCTGTTTTTT
>.|TRBJ2-7|TRBV6-4|.
CASRVHHEQYF
TGTGCCAGCAGGGTCCACCACGAGCAGTACTTC
>.|TRBJ2-1|TRBV6-5|.
CASSYRGSSYNEQFF
TGTGCCAGCAGTTACCGGGGGAGCTCCTACAATGAGCAGTTCTTC
>.|TRBJ2-7|TRBV5-1|.
CASSLDFDLYEQYF
TGCGCCAGCAGCCTGGACTTTGATTTGTACGAGCAGTACTTC
>TRBD2|TRBJ2-2|TRBV4-2|.
CASSPGLAGGLWATGELFF
TGTGCCAGCAGCCCGGGACTAGCGGGGGGGCTGTGGGCTACCGGGGAGCTGTTTTTT
>.|TRBJ2-7|TRBV27|.
CASSSQGNEQYF
TGTGCCAGCAGTTCACAGGGAAACGAGCAGTACTTC
>.|TRBJ1-6|TRBV5-1|.
CASSLEGNNSPLHF
TGCGCCAGCAGCTTGGAAGGGAATAATTCACCCCTCCACTTT
>.|TRBJ1-1|TRBV6-6|.
CASSYSWIQGFF
TGTGCCAGCAGTTACTCCTGGATTCAAGGCTTCTTT
>.|TRBJ2-7|TRBV18|.
CASSRDSTSYEQYF
TGTGCCAGCTCGCGGGACTCAACCTCCTACGAGCAGTACTTC
>TRBD1|TRBJ2-1|TRBV5-6|once
CASSPGTGAYNEQFF
TGTGCCAGCAGTCCCGGGACAGGGGCCTACAATGAGCAGTTCTTC
>.|TRBJ1-6|TRBV4-1|once
CASSQMGGRRINSPLHF
TGCGCCAGCAGCCAAATGGGGGGACGGAGAATTAATTCACCCCTCCACTTT
>TRBD1|TRBJ1-6|TRBV15|once
CATSKAPGQYNSPLHF
TGTGCCACCAGCAAGGCTCCGGGACAGTATAATTCACCCCTCCACTTT
>.|TRBJ2-5|TRBV3-1/TRBV3-2|.
CASSQEGETQYF
TGTGCCAGCAGCCAAGAGGGGGAGACCCAGTACTTC
>.|TRBJ2-5|TRBV6-6|.
CASSYSRGGRETQYF
TGTGCCAGCAGTTACTCGAGAGGGGGGAGGGAGACCCAGTACTTC
>.|TRBJ2-7|TRBV5-8|.
CASSLVTGTNYYEQYF
TGTGCCAGCAGCTTGGTAACCGGGACAAATTACTACGAGCAGTACTTC
>.|TRBJ1-2|TRBV4-1|.
CASSLTPGTAGGYTF
TGCGCCAGCAGCCTAACCCCAGGGACCGCTGGCGGCTACACCTTC
>.|TRBJ1-4|TRBV11-2|.
CASSPTLLVSNEKLFF
TGTGCCAGCAGCCCAACCCTTTTGGTTTCTAATGAAAAACTGTTTTTT
>.|TRBJ2-3|TRBV6-4|once
CASSQQQGTDTQYF
TGTGCCAGCAGTCAACAACAAGGCACAGATACGCAGTATTTT
>TRBD1|TRBJ2-5|TRBV19|.
CASSISGPGQGQETQYF
TGTGCCAGTAGTATAAGCGGACCCGGACAGGGACAAGAGACCCAGTACTTC
>.|TRBJ2-1|TRBV2|.
CASSLGGNEQFF
TGTGCCAGCAGTTTGGGGGGCAATGAGCAGTTCTTC
>TRBD1|TRBJ1-2|TRBV7-2|.
CASSLWGRGPDGYTF
TGTGCCAGCAGCTTATGGGGCAGGGGGCCTGATGGCTACACCTTC
>.|TRBJ1-2|TRBV11-1|.
CASSLGRNYGYTF
TGTGCCAGCAGCTTAGGACGGAATTATGGCTACACCTTC
>TRBD1|TRBJ2-1|TRBV7-3|.
CASSTAPGTGNNEQFF
TGTGCCAGCAGCACGGCACCCGGGACAGGTAACAATGAGCAGTTCTTC
>TRBD1|TRBJ1-5|TRBV4-1|once
CASSQEALGQAAGQPQHF
TGCGCCAGCAGCCAAGAGGCCCTGGGACAGGCCGCGGGACAGCCCCAGCATTTT
>.|TRBJ2-7|TRBV7-2|.
CASSQKGGDYEQYF
TGTGCCAGCAGCCAAAAGGGCGGGGACTACGAGCAGTACTTC
>.|TRBJ1-5|TRBV20-1|.
CSAGEPQHF
TGCAGTGCTGGGGAGCCCCAGCATTTT
>TRBD2|TRBJ2-1|TRBV10-3|.
CAISPLAGNNEQFF
TGTGCCATCAGTCCCTTAGCGGGGAACAATGAGCAGTTCTTC